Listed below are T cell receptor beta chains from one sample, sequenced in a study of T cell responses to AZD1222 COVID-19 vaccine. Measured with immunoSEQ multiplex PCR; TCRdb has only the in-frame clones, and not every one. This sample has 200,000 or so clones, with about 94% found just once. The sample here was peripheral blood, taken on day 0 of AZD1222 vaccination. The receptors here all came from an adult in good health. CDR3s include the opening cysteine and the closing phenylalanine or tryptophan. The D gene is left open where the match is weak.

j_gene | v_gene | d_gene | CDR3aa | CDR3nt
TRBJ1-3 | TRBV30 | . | CAWSVISQVKGNTIYF | TGTGCCTGGAGTGTAATTAGCCAGGTGAAAGGAAACACCATATATTTT
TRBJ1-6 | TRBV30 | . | CAWNPQEDSPLHF | TGTGCCTGGAATCCACAGGAGGATTCACCCCTCCACTTT
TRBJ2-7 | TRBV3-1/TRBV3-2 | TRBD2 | CASSQGTSGISYEQYF | TGTGCCAGCAGCCAGGGGACTAGCGGGATCTCCTACGAGCAGTACTTC
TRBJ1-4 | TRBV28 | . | CASSLVGGEAEKLFF | TGTGCCAGCAGTTTGGTTGGGGGAGAGGCTGAAAAACTGTTTTTT
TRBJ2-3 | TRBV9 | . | CASSVDDTISTDTQYF | TGTGCCAGCAGCGTAGACGACACGATTAGCACAGATACGCAGTATTTT
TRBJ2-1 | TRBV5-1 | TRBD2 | CASSLGLAGVNGEQFF | TGCGCCAGCAGCTTGGGGCTAGCGGGAGTCAATGGTGAGCAGTTCTTC
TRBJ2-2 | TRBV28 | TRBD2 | CASSVWAGGGTGELFF | TGTGCCAGCAGCGTTTGGGCGGGAGGGGGCACCGGGGAGCTGTTTTTT
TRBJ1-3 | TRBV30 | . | CAWSVRGSSGNTIYF | TGTGCCTGGAGTGTAAGGGGGTCCTCTGGAAACACCATATATTTT
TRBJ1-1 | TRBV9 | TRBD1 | CASSATGGGSEAFF | TGTGCCAGCAGCGCAACAGGGGGAGGCTCTGAAGCTTTCTTT
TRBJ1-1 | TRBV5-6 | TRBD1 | CASSFGFDRGFGNTEAFF | TGTGCCAGCAGCTTCGGTTTCGACAGGGGGTTTGGGAACACTGAAGCTTTCTTT
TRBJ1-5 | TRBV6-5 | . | CASSLHRQNQPQHF | TGTGCCAGCAGTTTACACAGGCAGAATCAGCCCCAGCATTTT
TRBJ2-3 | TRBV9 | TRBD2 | CASSPLGFWAGADTQYF | TGTGCCAGCAGCCCCCTAGGTTTCTGGGCGGGAGCAGATACGCAGTATTTT
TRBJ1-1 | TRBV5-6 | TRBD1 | CASSPGQGALVNTEAFF | TGTGCCAGCAGCCCGGGACAGGGAGCTCTCGTGAACACTGAAGCTTTCTTT
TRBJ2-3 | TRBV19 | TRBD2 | CASSKTSGRSTDTQYF | TGTGCCAGTAGTAAGACTAGCGGGCGTAGCACAGATACGCAGTATTTT
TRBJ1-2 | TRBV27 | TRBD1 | CASSPQGAHGYTF | TGTGCCAGCAGTCCCCAGGGGGCTCATGGCTACACCTTC
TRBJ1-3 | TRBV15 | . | CATSPTANSGNTIYF | TGTGCCACCAGCCCGACAGCTAACTCTGGAAACACCATATATTTT